The sequence of this T cell receptor (beta chain) was determined in a study of read filtering for tumor transcriptome and immune sequencing (TCRdb year 2020). Some background on the complete study: The cohort was composed of 17 to 20 male and some 15 female patients, with a mean age of 65.9 years and an age range of about 40 to 90. Per sample, about 4.05 to 10.27 million TCR-region mapped reads were obtained with IR-seq, compared with only roughly 80 to 1273 with RNA-seq. The study compared TCR repertoires from targeted immune repertoire sequencing and bulk whole-transcriptome sequencing run on the same bone marrow samples. By revised international staging, roughly 8 patients were R-ISS I, about 17 were R-ISS II and about seven were R-ISS III. After DNase treatment, whole-transcriptome libraries were prepared using the TruSeq RNA Access Library Prep Kit. As a main aim, a read-filtering strategy for immune repertoire data was addressed, with the specific question being whether clonotypes supported by a single read should be removed. Study-wide findings and limitations: Rather than purified T cells, the sorted CD138-negative fraction was a mixed bone marrow immune population. Removing single-read clonotypes increased the correlation between IR-seq and RNA-seq shared clonotype proportions. In IR-seq, single-read clonotypes were 80% to 90% of clonotypes but 3% to 4% of total reads; in RNA-seq they were approximately 73% of clonotypes and around 40% of reads. IR-seq captured clonotypes at much higher depth and more reliably than RNA-seq, and smaller IR-seq throughput sufficed to identify most shared clonotypes.

The Immunoverse kit was used to build TCR libraries from about 400 ng RNA, with molecular barcoded adaptors covering alpha/delta and beta/gamma chains. TCR library preparation used the same RNA that went into transcriptome sequencing. Sequencing of TCR libraries was carried out on an Illumina HiSeq 4000 with 2 x 150 cycles. Per the authors' processing: TCR reads were aligned to human V, D, J and C references and assembled into CDR3 clonotypes with MiXCR, including quality filtering and error correction. Clonotype counts and gene usage diversity were analyzed with the tcR package in R. For inspection of raw mapping reads, RNA-seq reads were mapped by STAR aligner version 2.5.3a onto GRCh37 of the human genome. IR-seq fastq files were randomly downsampled with Seqtk 1.3 to test the effect of sequencing depth on detected clonotypes. The public reads were reprocessed in TCRdb via fastp at Q25 and MiXCR, keeping in-frame beta chains. Each CDR3 protein gets just one entry, which takes the most common genes and DNA from the rows behind it. These V and J calls are TCRdb output, not the study's own analysis. The sample includes fewer than 50,000 distinct CDR3 sequences, with 13% observed a single time. Of the sample, over 25% is held by the ten largest clones.

Spanning cysteine to phenylalanine, the CDR3 consists of 15 amino acids. Only the CDR3 DNA is retained, 45 bases long and in frame from the first base. From V the trimming removes 1 base and from J it removes 8 bases, while the gene matches leave 6 bases of the junction unaccounted for. The CDR1 and CDR2 encoded by the germline V gene are SGHAT and FQNNGV. Each patient had bone marrow sampled at the time of active disease. Ficoll-Hypaque density gradient centrifugation was used to isolate bone marrow mononuclear cells. Myeloma plasma cells were removed and CD138-negative cells were collected by negative selection after labeling with CD138 magnetic microbeads on a MACS separator. Purity of the isolated cells was checked by flow cytometry on an Attune NxT using CD138 antibodies. Total RNA was extracted with TRIzol reagent and quantified with a NanoDrop spectrophotometer. Paired RNA-seq and IR-seq were performed on the CD138-negative bone marrow sample of each patient.

A note on this clonotype: Its target antigen remains unknown. It has no much larger one-base neighbor in the sample; base qualities were not kept.

Recombination connected TRBV11-2 to TRBJ2-1, with 9 bases in between that match TRBD2. The sequencing sample was made of a population of CD138-negative cells sorted from bone marrow. Explained via the paper, the cell subset or site label denotes: bone marrow mononuclear cells depleted of CD138+ plasma/myeloma cells by negative magnetic selection. The sequence derives from a donor aged 40 or over with multiple myeloma. The nucleotide sequence is TGTGCCAGCAGCTTAGTCAGTAGCGGGAGATATGAGCAGTTCTTC. Its protein product is CASSLVSSGRYEQFF.